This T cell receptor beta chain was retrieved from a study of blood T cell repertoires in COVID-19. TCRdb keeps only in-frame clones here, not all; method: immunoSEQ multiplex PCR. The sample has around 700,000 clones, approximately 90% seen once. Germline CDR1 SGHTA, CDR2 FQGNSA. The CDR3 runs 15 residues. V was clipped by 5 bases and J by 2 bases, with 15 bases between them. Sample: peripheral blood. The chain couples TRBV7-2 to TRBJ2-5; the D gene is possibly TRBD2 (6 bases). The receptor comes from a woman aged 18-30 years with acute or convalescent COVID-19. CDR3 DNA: TGTGCCAGCAGCCCCCGCGATGGGGGGCAAGAGACCCAGTACTTC. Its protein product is CASSPRDGGQETQYF.